This entry features one TCR beta chain sequence. What antigen it recognizes has not been identified. No base quality information exists; no much larger clone differs at one position. Using the deep immunoSEQ assay, TCR CDR3 regions were amplified from genomic DNA by multiplex PCR. Extracted genomic DNA from each cell subset was distributed evenly across all wells of several immunoSEQ 96-well plates, and each plate was treated as a replicate. For sorted subsets, each replicate PCR was loaded with 200 to 250 ng genomic DNA, equivalent to 25,000 to 30,000 T cell genomes. The purified libraries were quantified using a Qubit 3.0 fluorometer, sized with a Bioanalyzer 2100, and then quantified again using the KAPA Library Quantification kit. Every immunoSEQ 96-well plate was sequenced on a dedicated single-read 150-cycle Illumina NextSeq 550 flow cell. As for how the authors treated the data: Because the immunoSEQ output included only junctional sequences and no quality scores, the filtering could not be the same as the filtering used for full-length reads. Sequences were annotated with PyIR, a Python wrapper for IgBLAST v1.9, and V/J genes and CDR3 were assigned using IMGT germline references. Any read was removed if the V/J assignment was weak (E-value above 1e-6), the CDR3 was missing, or the read contained stop codons, out-of-frame junctions, or ambiguous translated residues. A V3J clonotype was defined by an identical inferred V gene, J gene, and CDR3 amino acid sequence. The percentage overlap between two repertoires was calculated by dividing the number of shared unique clonotypes by the size of the smaller repertoire. Three approaches were used to assess repertoire richness: RTK rarefaction, the Chao1 estimator, and Recon v2.1 estimates of unobserved clonotypes. OLGA was used to compute generation probabilities for all TCRbeta clonotypes that the gDNA method yielded from a handful of donors. TCRdb took this table from immuneACCESS and kept in-frame rearrangements with V and J called. Such tables lack part of the clones; where checked against another copy, unresolved V genes explain under half of the gap, and the rest is unexplained. V and J calls and clone size are those listed in that table; D and trimming were worked out from the DNA. For this sample the table gives about 2.1 million clones, of which just over 90% were detected only once. In total, the top ten clones hold roughly 1.8% of the sample.

The source of the sample is a study of shared clonotypes between healthy human individuals (dated by TCRdb to the early 2020s). Study-wide context: Two women and three men aged 18 to 49 years were included in the cohort. For each donor, CD4 naive and CD4 memory were each run on three plates, CD8 naive on two plates, and CD8 memory on one plate. To estimate repertoire size and how much clonotypes are shared between individuals, the study performed deep sequencing of blood TCR repertoires from about 5 healthy adults. To increase sequencing depth and limit assay-specific biases, TCR repertoire library preparation and sequencing were carried out by different laboratories using diverse techniques. Per donor, leukapheresis produced somewhere between about 0.85 and 9.5 billion PBMCs. Beyond this particular receptor, the publication reports: Clonotypes shared by all four sorted-subset donors showed higher generation probabilities than non-shared clonotypes. Based on pairwise subsampling, the degree of clonotype sharing among donors was expected to be affected by sequencing depth. Naive subsets generally had larger estimated clonotype richness than memory subsets did. Sampling was restricted to blood, and TCR repertoires in tissue are likely to differ from TCR repertoires in blood. Even with the large sequencing depth, rarefaction of the sorted-subset datasets indicated that sequencing was incomplete. The genetic and exposure-history diversity represented was limited by the small number of donors. Sharing across a few donors was observed for around 5% of naive CD4, over 3% of naive CD8, over 2% of memory CD4, and 0.4% of memory CD8 clonotypes.

CD8 naive samples were CD45RO-negative cells positively selected for CCR7, giving a CD45RA+CCR7+ population that excluded TemRA cells. Donors were healthy HIV-negative adults with no recently reported acute infections or vaccinations. All donors were Caucasian adults living in Nashville, Tennessee, USA. Blood was collected by leukapheresis, and PBMCs were isolated by Ficoll-Histopaque density gradient centrifugation and then cryopreserved in liquid nitrogen vapor phase. Purity and quantity of every magnetically sorted T cell population were checked by analytical flow cytometry. Genomic DNA was isolated from every sorted fraction and measured by UV absorbance on a Nanodrop 2000c. The CDR3, cysteine through phenylalanine, is 13 amino acids long. Only the CDR3 part of the read is kept: 39 bases, read in frame from the first base. V is clipped by 0 bases and J by 2 bases, and the sequence between their germline boundaries is 6 bases long. The germline V gene (reference sequence) provides CDR1 SGHKS and CDR2 YYEKEE.

The clonotype was recovered from a man younger than 35 in good health. Some clones in this sample may be carry-over from other donors' samples. Sequencing was performed on naive CD8+ T cells from PBMCs. The label giving this sample's cell subset or site can be read as: CD45RA+CCR7+. This receptor chain uses TRBV5-5 and TRBJ2-7, with no confident D gene call. The CDR3 here reads CASSLVSPYEQYF. The DNA is TGTGCCAGCAGCTTGGTGTCGCCCTACGAGCAGTACTTC.